This entry is about one TCR beta chain. Its antigen remains unknown. The data are from a study of cytomegalovirus exposure and HLA in healthy donors. Findings and caveats of the study: Accurate prediction of HLA-A and HLA-B alleles (for most subjects) was reportedly achieved from TCR beta sequences. In vitro testing confirmed three CMV-associated chains as specific for CMV antigens. A later analysis reportedly found fewer N-insertions in an Asian-associated ancestry cluster than the roughly 680-donor mean. Researchers reported in a later analysis that a missense DCLRE1C variant was tied to TCR beta V- and J-gene trimming.

The CDR3 has 13 residues. Germline V gives CDR1 GTSNPN, CDR2 SVGIG (reference sequence). V shed 0 bases, J shed 11 bases, and the junction held 6 bases outside the gene matches. The PCR ran on 60 Vbeta and 13 Jbeta primers. Generated by immunoSEQ multiplex PCR, the TCRdb table keeps only in-frame clones and is missing some. This table has about 210,000 clones, about 83% appearing once. The chain carries TRBV30 and TRBJ1-1; 10 bases align to TRBD1. The source is a woman between 45 and 65 years old in good health and CMV-seropositive. The sequencing sample was made of PBMCs. CDR3 loop: CAWSVSGQGGAFF. The CDR3 DNA reads TGTGCCTGGAGTGTAAGCGGACAGGGGGGTGCTTTCTTT. Supplemented by reference TRBV30 and TRBJ1-1, the full variable domain reads SQTIHQWPATLVQPVGSPLSLECTVEGTSNPNLYWYRQAAGRGLQLLFYSVGIGQISSEVPQNLSASRPQDRQFILSSKKLLLSDSGFYLCAWSVSGQGGAFFGQGTRLTVV.